The clone carrying this TCR beta chain showed up just a few times. The antigen remains unidentified. Donors, without exception, were Caucasian adults residing in Nashville, Tennessee. V was shortened by 2 bases and J by 1 base, with 6 bases between the two germline ends. The V gene's germline CDR1 is MGHDK and CDR2 SYGVNS. CDR3 length: 14 amino acids. This record comes from a study of shared clonotypes between healthy human individuals. Findings of the study overall: Sample collection involved blood only; tissue repertoires are likely different. An expected dependence of interdonor clonotype sharing on sequencing depth was noted.

Assay execution took place at the deep level. Method: immunoSEQ multiplex PCR; TCRdb's copy keeps in-frame clones and lacks some. The sample lists 500,000 to 650,000 clones; roughly 72% were seen once. What was sequenced was PBMCs. The gene calls are TRBV25-1 and TRBJ1-5; no reliable D call. The TCR sequence derives from a woman aged 40 to 55 in good health. Some clones in this sample may be carry-over from other donors' samples. CDR3 nucleotide sequence: TGTGCCAGCAGTGAACGGCAGAGCAATCAGCCCCAGCATTTT. It encodes CASSERQSNQPQHF.